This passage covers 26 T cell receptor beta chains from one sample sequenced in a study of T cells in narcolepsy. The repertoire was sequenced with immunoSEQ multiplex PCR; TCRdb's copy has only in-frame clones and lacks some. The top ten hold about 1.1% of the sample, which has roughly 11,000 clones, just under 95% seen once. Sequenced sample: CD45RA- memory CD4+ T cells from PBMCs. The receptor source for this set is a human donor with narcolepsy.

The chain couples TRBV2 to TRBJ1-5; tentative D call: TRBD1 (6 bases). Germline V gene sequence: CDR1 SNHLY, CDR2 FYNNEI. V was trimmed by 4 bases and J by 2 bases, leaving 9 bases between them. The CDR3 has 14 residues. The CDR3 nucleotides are TGTGCCAGCAGTGCACAGGGCGGCAATCAGCCCCAGCATTTT. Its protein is CASSAQGGNQPQHF.

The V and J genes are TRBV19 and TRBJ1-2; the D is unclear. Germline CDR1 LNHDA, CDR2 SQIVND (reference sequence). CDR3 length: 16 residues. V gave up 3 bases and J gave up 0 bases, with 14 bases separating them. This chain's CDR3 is CASSMGRTHSNYGYTF. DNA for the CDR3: TGTGCCAGTAGTATGGGTCGCACCCACTCTAACTATGGCTACACCTTC.

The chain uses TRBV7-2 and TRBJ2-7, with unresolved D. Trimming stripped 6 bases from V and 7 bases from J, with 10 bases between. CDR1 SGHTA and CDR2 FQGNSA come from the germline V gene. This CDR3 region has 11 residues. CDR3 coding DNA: TGTGCCAGCAGTCCCTACGGGGAGCAGTACTTC. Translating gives CASSPYGEQYF.

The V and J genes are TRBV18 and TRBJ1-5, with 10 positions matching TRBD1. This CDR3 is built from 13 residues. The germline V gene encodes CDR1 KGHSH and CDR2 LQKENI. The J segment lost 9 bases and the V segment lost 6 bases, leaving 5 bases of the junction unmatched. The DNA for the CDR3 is TGTGCCAGCTCCCCGGGACAGGGGACGCCCCAGCATTTT. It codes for CASSPGQGTPQHF.

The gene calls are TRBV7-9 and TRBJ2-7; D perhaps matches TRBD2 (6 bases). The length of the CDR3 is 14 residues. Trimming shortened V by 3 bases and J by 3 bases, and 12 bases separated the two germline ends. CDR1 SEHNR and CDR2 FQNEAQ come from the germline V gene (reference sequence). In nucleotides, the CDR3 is TGTGCCAGCAGCTTTCGGTCGGGGGTCTACGAGCAGTACTTC. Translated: CASSFRSGVYEQYF.

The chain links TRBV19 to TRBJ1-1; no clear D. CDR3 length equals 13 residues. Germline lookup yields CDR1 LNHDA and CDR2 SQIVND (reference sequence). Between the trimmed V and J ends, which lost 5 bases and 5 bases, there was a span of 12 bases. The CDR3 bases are TGTGCCAGTAGTCTCCACCGGGAGACTGAAGCTTTCTTT. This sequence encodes CASSLHRETEAFF.

In DNA, the CDR3 is TGTGCCAGTAGTATAGGGACAGGGGAAGGCACAGATACGCAGTATTTT. Translating it yields CASSIGTGEGTDTQYF. The chain joins TRBV19 to TRBJ2-3; 9 positions agree with TRBD1. Germline assignment: CDR1 LNHDA and CDR2 SQIVND (reference sequence). The length of the CDR3 is 16 residues. J lost 1 base, V lost 1 base, and 3 bases had no gene match.

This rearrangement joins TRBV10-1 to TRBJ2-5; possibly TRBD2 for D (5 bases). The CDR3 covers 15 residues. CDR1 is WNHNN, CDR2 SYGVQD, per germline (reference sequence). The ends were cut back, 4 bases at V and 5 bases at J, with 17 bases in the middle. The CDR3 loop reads CASSVERSLAETQYF. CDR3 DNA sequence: TGCGCCAGCAGTGTCGAGCGGAGCTTGGCGGAGACCCAGTACTTC.

The CDR3 region is CASSLTLAINNEQFF. The CDR3, as DNA: TGCGCCAGCAGCTTGACACTAGCGATAAACAATGAGCAGTTCTTC. The chain employs TRBV5-1 and TRBJ2-1, with 7 positions matching TRBD2. Germline CDR1 reads SGHRS; CDR2 reads YFSETQ. The CDR3 loop spans 15 amino acids. V lost 1 base and J lost 5; bases outside the gene matches: 6.

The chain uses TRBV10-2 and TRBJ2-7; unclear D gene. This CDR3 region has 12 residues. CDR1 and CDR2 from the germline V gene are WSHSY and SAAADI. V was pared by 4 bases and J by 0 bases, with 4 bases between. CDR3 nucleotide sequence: TGCGCCAGCAGTGCTACCTCCTACGAGCAGTACTTC. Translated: CASSATSYEQYF.

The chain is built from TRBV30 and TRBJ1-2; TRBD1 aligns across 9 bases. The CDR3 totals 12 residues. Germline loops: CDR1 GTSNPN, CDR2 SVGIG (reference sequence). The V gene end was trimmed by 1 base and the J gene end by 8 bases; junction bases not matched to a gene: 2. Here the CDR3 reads CAWSGTGVGYTF. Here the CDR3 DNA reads TGTGCCTGGAGTGGGACAGGGGTGGGCTACACCTTC.

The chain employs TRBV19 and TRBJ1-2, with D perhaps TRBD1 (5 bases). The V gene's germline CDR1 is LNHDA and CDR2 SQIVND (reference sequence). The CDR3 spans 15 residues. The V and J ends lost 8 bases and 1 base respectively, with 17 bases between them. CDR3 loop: CASATTDNYNYGYTF. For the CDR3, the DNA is TGTGCCAGTGCCACGACAGATAATTATAACTATGGCTACACCTTC.

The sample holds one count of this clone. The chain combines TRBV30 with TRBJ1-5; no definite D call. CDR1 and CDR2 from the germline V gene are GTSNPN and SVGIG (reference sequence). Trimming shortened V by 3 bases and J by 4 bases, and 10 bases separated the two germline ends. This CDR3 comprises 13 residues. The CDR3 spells CAWRDDLNQPQHF. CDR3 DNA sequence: TGTGCCTGGAGGGACGATCTGAATCAGCCCCAGCATTTT.

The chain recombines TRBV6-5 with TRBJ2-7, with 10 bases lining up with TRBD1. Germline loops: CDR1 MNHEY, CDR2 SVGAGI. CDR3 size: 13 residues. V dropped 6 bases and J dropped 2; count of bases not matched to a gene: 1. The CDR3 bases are TGTGCCAGCAGAGACAGGGGGCCCTACGAGCAGTACTTC. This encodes CASRDRGPYEQYF.

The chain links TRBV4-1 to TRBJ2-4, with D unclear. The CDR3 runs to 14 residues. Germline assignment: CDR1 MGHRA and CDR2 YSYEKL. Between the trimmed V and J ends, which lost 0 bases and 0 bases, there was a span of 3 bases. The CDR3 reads CASSQELAKNIQYF. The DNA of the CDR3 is TGCGCCAGCAGCCAAGAACTAGCCAAAAACATTCAGTACTTC.

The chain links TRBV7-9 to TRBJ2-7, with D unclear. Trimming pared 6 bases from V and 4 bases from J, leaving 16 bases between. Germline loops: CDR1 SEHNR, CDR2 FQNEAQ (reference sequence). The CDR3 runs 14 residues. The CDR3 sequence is CASSNGSAVYEQYF. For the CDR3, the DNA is TGTGCCAGCAGTAATGGAAGCGCGGTATACGAGCAGTACTTC.

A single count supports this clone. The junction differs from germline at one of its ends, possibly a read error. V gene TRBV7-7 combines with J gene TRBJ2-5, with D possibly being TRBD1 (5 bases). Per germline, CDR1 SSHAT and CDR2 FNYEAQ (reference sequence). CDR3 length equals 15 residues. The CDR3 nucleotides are TGTGCTAGCAGCTTATATCCAGGGCTCCAAGAGACCCAGTACTTC. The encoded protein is CASSLYPGLQETQYF.

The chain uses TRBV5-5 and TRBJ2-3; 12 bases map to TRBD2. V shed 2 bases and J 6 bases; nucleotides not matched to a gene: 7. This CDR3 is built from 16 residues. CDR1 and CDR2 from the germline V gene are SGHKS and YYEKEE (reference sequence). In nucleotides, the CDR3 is TGTGCCAGCAGCTTATTCACTAGCGGGGGGCCGGATACGCAGTATTTT. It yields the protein CASSLFTSGGPDTQYF. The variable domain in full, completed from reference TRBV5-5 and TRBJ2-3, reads DAGVTQSPTHLIKTRGQQVTLRCSPISGHKSVSWYQQVLGQGPQFIFQYYEKEERGRGNFPDRFSARQFPNYSSELNVNALLLGDSALYLCASSLFTSGGPDTQYFGPGTRLTVL.

CDR3: CASSMGLGGVDTQYF. The CDR3 coding sequence is TGTGCCAGTAGTATGGGACTAGGGGGTGTGGATACGCAGTATTTT. The rearrangement links TRBV19 to TRBJ2-3; 8 bases fit TRBD2. Germline loops: CDR1 LNHDA, CDR2 SQIVND (reference sequence). The V gene end was trimmed by 3 bases and the J gene end by 6 bases; junction bases not matched to a gene: 8. The CDR3 sequence is 15 residues long.

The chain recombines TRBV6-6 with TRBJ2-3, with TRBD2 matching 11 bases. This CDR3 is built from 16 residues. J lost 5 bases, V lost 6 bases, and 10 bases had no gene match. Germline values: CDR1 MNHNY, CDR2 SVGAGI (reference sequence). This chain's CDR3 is CASRDLAGGPLDTQYF. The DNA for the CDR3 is TGTGCCAGCAGAGATCTAGCGGGGGGCCCCTTAGATACGCAGTATTTT.

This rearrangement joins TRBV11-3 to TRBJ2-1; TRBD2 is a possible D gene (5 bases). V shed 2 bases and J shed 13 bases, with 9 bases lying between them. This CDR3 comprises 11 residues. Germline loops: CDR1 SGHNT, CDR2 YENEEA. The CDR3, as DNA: TGTGCCAGCAGCTTAACGGGATCTCAGTTCTTC. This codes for CASSLTGSQFF.

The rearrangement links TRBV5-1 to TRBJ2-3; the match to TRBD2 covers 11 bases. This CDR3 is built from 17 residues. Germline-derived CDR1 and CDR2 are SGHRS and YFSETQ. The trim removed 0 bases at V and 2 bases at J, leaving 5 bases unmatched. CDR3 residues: CASSLAVTSGVTDTQYF. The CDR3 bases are TGCGCCAGCAGCTTGGCCGTGACTAGCGGGGTCACAGATACGCAGTATTTT. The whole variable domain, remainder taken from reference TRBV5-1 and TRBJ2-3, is KAGVTQTPRYLIKTRGQQVTLSCSPISGHRSVSWYQQTPGQGLQFLFEYFSETQRNKGNFPGRFSGRQFSNSRSEMNVSTLELGDSALYLCASSLAVTSGVTDTQYFGPGTRLTVL.

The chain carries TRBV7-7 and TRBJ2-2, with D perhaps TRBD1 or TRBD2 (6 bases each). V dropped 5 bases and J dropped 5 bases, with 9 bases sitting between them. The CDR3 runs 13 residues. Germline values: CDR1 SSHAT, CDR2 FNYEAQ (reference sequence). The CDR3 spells CASSLGGTGELFF. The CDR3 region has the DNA TGTGCCAGCAGCCTAGGGGGGACCGGGGAGCTGTTTTTT.

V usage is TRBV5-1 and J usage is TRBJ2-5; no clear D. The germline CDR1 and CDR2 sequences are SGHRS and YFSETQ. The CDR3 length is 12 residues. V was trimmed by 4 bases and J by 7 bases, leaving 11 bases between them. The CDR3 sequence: CASSPELGTQYF. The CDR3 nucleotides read TGCGCCAGCAGCCCTGAACTGGGGACCCAGTACTTC.

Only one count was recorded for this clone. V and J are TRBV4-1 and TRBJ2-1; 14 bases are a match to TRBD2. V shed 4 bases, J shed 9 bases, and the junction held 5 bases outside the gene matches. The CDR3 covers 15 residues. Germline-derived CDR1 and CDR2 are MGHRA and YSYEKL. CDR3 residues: CASSLGLAGVPEQFF. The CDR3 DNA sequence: TGCGCCAGCAGCCTGGGACTAGCGGGAGTACCTGAGCAGTTCTTC.

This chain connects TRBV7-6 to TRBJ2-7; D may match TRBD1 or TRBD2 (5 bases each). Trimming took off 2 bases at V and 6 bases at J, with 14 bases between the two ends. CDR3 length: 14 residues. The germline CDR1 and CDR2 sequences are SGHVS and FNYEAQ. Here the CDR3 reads CASSLISGAGEQYF. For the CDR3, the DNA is TGTGCCAGCAGCTTAATTTCCGGGGCAGGCGAGCAGTACTTC.